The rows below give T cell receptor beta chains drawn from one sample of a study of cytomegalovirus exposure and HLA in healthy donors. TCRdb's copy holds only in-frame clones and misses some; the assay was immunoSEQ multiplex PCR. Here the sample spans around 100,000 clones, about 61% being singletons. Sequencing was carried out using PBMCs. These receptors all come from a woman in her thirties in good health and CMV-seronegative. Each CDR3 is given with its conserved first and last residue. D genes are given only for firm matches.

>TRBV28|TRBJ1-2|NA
CASSPAGGAVGYGYTF
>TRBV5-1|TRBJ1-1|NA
CASSSGGGNTEAFF
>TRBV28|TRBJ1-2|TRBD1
CASSLWDRVDGYTF
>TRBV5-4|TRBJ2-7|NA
CASSFMSYEQYF
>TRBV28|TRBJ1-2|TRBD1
CASSGTGNHYGYTF
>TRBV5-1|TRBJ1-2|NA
CASSLNEGRGGYTF
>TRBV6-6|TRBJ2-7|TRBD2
CAALGLAPYEQYF
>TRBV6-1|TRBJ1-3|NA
CASNRDSGNTIYF
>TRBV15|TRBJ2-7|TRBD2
CATSRSLAGGYEQYF
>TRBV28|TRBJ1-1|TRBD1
CASSPVRQGITEAFF
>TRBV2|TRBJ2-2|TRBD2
CASSEYASGRAGELFF
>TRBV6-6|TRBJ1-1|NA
CASSYRGFTEAFF
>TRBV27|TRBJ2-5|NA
CASRRTQGTQYF
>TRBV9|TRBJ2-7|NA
CASSGEDGLLYEQYF
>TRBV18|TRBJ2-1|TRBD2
CASATSGHYNEQFF
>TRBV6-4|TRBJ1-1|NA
CASSDGGTEAFF
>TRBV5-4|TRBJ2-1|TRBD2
CASSLELAGGNNEQFF
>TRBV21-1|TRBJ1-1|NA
CASSKVYIAGGSTEAFF
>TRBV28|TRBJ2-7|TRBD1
CASPPGTGSSSYEQYF
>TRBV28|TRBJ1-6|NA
CASSFSQGNSPLHF
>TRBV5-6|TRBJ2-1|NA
CASAPGEGEQFF
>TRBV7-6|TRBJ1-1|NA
CASSLDQGSEAFF
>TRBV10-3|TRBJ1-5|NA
CAIQGDSNQPQHF
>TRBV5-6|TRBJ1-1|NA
CASSWEGGKAFF
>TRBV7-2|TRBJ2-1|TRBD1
CASSHPGTGLYNEQFF
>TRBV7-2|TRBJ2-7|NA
CASSLRTSPGYEQYF
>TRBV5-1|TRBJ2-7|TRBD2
CASSFELADYYEQYF
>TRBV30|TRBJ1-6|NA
CAWRDSRSSYNSPLHF
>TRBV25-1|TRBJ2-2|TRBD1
CASSDEGQVTGELFF
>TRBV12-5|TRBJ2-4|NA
CASRSELTKNIQYF
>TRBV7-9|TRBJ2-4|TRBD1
CASSLARGLEIQYF
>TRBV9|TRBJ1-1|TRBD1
CASSARDRGRILNTEAFF
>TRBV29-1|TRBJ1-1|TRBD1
CSVVQGAFGTEAFF
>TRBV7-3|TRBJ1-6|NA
CASSLLAGESSPLHF
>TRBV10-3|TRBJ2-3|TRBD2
CAIRPSGTTRDGTDTQYF
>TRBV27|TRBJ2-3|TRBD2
CASRRTSGPSTDTQYF
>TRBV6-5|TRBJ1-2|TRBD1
CASSRQGSGYTF
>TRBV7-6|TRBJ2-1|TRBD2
CASSITGTSGRGFSNEQFF
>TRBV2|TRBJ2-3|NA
CASSETDTRYF
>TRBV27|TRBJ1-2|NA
CASSLRQAPYGYTF
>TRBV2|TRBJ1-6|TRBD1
CASSGQGADNSPLHF
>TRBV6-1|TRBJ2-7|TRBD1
CASSERTGTTYEQYF
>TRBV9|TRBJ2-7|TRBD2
CASSVASGLSYEQYF
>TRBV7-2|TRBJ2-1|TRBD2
CASSTRTSGISYNEQFF
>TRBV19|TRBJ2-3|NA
CASGGTDTSTDTQYF
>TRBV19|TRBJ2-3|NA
CASSTQQAGDTQYF
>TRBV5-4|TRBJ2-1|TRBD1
CASSLGQGHNEPFF
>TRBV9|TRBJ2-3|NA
CASSVWASTDTQYF
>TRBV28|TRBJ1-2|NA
CASSIQGFSGYTF
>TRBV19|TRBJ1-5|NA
CASSRAGGGLSSNQPQHF
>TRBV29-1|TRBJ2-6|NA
CSVEGDWGSGANVLTF
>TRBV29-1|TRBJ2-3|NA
CSADSGVASDTQYF
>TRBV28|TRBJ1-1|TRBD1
CASSFIQGGNTEAFF
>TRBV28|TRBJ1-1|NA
CASSSGSTEAFF
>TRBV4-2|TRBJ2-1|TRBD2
CASSQDLPSGYNEQFF
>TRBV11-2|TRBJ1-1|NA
CASSFVRGPNTEAFF